This T cell receptor beta chain stems from a study of blood T cell repertoires in COVID-19. Study background: Samples taken during acute and convalescent COVID-19 were collected in the United States, Italy and Spain. T cells, B-cell-depleted T cells, or PBMCs supplied cDNA or gDNA.

Methods used by the authors: Estimates of nucleated cell counts were drawn from the amplification of reference gene primers. TCRdb's table, derived via immunoSEQ multiplex PCR, lists solely in-frame clones and lacks some. That table is the source of V, J and clone size, and D and trimming were worked out from the DNA. The table lists 46,000 or so clones, roughly nine tenths of them singletons. Sequenced input: peripheral blood. The receptor was derived from a man aged 65-85 years with active COVID-19.

In nucleotides, the CDR3 is TGTGCCAGCAGCGTAGCCCCTACCCAGAGACAGGGGGCCGAGCAGTACTTC. The encoded protein is CASSVAPTQRQGAEQYF. The genes are TRBV9 and TRBJ2-7; TRBD1 agrees at 10 bases. This CDR3 is built from 17 residues. V was pared by 0 bases and J by 6 bases, with 12 bases of the junction left unmatched. Germline CDR1 reads SGDLS; CDR2 reads YYNGEE.